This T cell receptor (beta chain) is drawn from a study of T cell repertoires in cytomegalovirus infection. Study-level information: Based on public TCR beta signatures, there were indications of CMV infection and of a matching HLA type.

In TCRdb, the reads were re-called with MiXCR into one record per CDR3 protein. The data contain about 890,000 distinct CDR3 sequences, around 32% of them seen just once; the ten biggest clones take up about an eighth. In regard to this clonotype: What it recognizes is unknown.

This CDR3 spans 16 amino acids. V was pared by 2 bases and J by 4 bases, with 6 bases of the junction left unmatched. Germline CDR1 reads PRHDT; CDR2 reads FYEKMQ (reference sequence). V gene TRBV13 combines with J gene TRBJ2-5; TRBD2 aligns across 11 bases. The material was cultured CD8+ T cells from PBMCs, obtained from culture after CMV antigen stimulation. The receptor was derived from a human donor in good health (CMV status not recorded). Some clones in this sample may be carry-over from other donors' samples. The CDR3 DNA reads TGTGCCAGCAGCTTAAATAGCGGGGGGGCCATAGAGACCCAGTACTTC. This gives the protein CASSLNSGGAIETQYF.